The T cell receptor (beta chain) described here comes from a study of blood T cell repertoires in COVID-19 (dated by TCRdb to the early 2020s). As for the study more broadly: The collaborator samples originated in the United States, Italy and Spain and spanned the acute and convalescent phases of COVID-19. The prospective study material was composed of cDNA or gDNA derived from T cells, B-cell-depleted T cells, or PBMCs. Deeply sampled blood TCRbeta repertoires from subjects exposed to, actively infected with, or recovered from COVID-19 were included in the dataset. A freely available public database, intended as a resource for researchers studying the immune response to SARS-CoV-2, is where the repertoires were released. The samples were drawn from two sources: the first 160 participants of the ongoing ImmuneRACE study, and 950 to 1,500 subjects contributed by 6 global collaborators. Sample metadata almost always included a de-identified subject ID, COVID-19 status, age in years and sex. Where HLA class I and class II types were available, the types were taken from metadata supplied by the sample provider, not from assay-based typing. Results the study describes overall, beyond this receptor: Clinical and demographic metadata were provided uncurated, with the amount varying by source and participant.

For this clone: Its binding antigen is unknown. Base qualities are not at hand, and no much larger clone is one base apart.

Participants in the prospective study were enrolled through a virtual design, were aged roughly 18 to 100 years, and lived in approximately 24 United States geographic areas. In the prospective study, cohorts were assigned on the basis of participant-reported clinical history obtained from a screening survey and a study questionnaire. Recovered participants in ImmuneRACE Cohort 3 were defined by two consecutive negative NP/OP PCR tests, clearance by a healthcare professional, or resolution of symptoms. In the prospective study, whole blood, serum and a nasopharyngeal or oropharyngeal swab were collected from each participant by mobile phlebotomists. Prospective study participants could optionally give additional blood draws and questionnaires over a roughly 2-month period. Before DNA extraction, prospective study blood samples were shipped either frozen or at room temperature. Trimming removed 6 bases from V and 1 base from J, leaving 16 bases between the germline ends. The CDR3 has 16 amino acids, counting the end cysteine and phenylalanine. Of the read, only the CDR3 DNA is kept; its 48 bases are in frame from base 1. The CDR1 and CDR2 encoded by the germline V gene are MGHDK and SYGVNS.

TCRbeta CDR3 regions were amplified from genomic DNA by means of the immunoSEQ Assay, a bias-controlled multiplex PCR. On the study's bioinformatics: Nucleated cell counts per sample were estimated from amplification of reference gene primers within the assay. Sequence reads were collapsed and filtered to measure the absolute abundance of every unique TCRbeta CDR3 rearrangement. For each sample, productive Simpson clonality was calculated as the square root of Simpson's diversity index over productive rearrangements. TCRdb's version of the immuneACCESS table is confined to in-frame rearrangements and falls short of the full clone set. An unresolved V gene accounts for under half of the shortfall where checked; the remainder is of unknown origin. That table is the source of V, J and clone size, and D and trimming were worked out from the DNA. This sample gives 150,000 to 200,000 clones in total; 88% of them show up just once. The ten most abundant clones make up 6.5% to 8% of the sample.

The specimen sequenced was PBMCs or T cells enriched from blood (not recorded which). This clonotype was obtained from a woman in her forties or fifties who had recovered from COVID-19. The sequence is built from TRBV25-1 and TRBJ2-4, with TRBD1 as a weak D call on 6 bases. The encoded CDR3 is CASSKQGWEAKNIQYF. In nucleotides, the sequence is TGTGCCAGCAGCAAGCAGGGGTGGGAGGCCAAAAACATTCAGTACTTC.